The 13 T cell receptor beta chains presented below share a single source sample, sequenced in a study of blood T cell repertoires in COVID-19. Data came from immunoSEQ multiplex PCR; TCRdb stores just in-frame clones and leaves some out. This sample has over 250,000 clones; about 87% occur once, and the top ten carry less than 6%. The source material was PBMCs or T cells enriched from blood (not recorded which). The origin of the receptors is a woman between 25 and 40 years old who had recovered from COVID-19.

The chain recombines TRBV7-8 with TRBJ2-5; D gene unclear. The length of the CDR3 is 12 residues. The V end was cut by 6 bases, the J end by 1 base, with 6 bases between. CDR1 is SGHVS and CDR2 is FQNEAQ in the germline V gene. CDR3: CASSFSQETQYF. The CDR3 DNA reads as TGTGCCAGCAGTTTTAGCCAAGAGACCCAGTACTTC.

This CDR3 reads CASRNPGQGLGYTF. The CDR3 DNA is TGTGCCAGCAGGAACCCGGGACAGGGCCTTGGCTACACCTTC. The rearrangement joins TRBV28 to TRBJ1-2, with 9 positions matching TRBD1. The germline V gene has CDR1 MDHEN and CDR2 SYDVKM. The CDR3 consists of 14 residues. The V segment lost 6 bases and the J segment 7 bases; nucleotides outside the gene matches: 9.

This chain joins TRBV19 and TRBJ1-1; 9 nucleotides agree with TRBD1. With V trimmed by 6 bases and J by 1 base, 0 bases remained unmatched. The CDR3 totals 13 residues. From germline, CDR1 is LNHDA and CDR2 SQIVND (reference sequence). CDR3 nucleotides: TGTGCCAGTAGGGACAGGGGGAACACTGAAGCTTTCTTT. Protein: CASRDRGNTEAFF.

The gene calls are TRBV27 and TRBJ2-7; weak D call: TRBD1 (5 bases). The germline V gene has CDR1 MNHEY and CDR2 SMNVEV (reference sequence). This CDR3 has 14 residues. Deletions cut 0 bases from V and 0 bases from J, with 6 bases between. The CDR3 is CASSLSDISYEQYF. The CDR3 DNA reads as TGTGCCAGCAGTTTATCGGACATCTCCTACGAGCAGTACTTC.

The V call is TRBV7-8, the J call TRBJ1-1; TRBD1 might be the D (5 bases). From germline, CDR1 is SGHVS and CDR2 FQNEAQ. The germline V and J ends were trimmed by 3 bases and 0 bases, with 11 bases remaining between them. The CDR3 extends over 15 amino acids. The DNA of the CDR3 is TGTGCCAGCAGCTTGCTTGGGGCACTGAACACTGAAGCTTTCTTT. As protein: CASSLLGALNTEAFF. Looking up the rest from reference TRBV7-8 and TRBJ1-1 gives the full variable domain: GAGVSQSPRYKVAKRGQDVALRCDPISGHVSLFWYQQALGQGPEFLTYFQNEAQLDKSGLPSDRFFAERPEGSVSTLKIQRTQQEDSAVYLCASSLLGALNTEAFFGQGTRLTVV.

The chain links TRBV2 to TRBJ2-3; TRBD1 aligns across 7 bases. Germline CDR1 reads SNHLY; CDR2 reads FYNNEI. The V gene end was trimmed by 11 bases and the J gene end by 0 bases; junction bases not matched to a gene: 11. The CDR3 is made up of 15 amino acids. Here the CDR3 reads CAGSRTGPSTDTQYF. DNA of the CDR3: TGTGCCGGTTCACGGACAGGCCCTAGCACAGATACGCAGTATTTT. Filled out from reference TRBV2 and TRBJ2-3, the complete variable domain reads EPEVTQTPSHQVTQMGQEVILRCVPISNHLYFYWYRQILGQKVEFLVSFYNNEISEKSEIFDDQFSVERPDGSNFTLKIRSTKLEDSAMYFCAGSRTGPSTDTQYFGPGTRLTVL.

CDR3 DNA: TGTGCCACCAGCAGAGACAGGGCTCGACTTGGAAACACCATATATTTT. Translating it yields CATSRDRARLGNTIYF. This chain connects TRBV15 to TRBJ1-3; D is perhaps TRBD1 (5 bases). The CDR3 consists of 16 residues. Trimming took 0 bases from V and 3 from J, leaving 12 bases between them. In germline, CDR1 is LNHNV, CDR2 YYDKDF (reference sequence).

With respect to this clone: Other DNA sequences in the sample encode the same CDR3. The chain has TRBV12-3 or TRBV12-4 and TRBJ1-2; 9 bases match TRBD1. This CDR3 comprises 13 residues. V was pared by 6 bases and J by 5 bases, with 4 bases of the junction left unmatched. CDR3 amino acids: CASSPTGGYGYTF. In nucleotides, the CDR3 is TGTGCCAGCAGCCCGACAGGGGGGTATGGCTACACCTTC.

The V call is TRBV2, the J call TRBJ1-1, with TRBD1 as a possible D gene (6 bases). Germline V CDR1 and CDR2: SNHLY, FYNNEI. With 7 bases removed from V and 1 base from J, the gap between germline ends came to 19 bases. The CDR3 runs to 16 residues. DNA for the CDR3: TGTGCCAGCACCGAGAGGGGGGGGATGTCGAACACTGAAGCTTTCTTT. Residues: CASTERGGMSNTEAFF.

The chain is built from TRBV19 and TRBJ1-5; TRBD1 matches 8 bases. This CDR3 is 15 amino acids long. Germline V gene sequence: CDR1 LNHDA, CDR2 SQIVND (reference sequence). Unmatched junction bases numbered 7, after V lost 2 bases and J lost 7 bases. This CDR3 reads CASSITRTGSQPQHF. The CDR3 DNA is TGTGCCAGTAGTATAACTAGGACAGGGTCACAGCCCCAGCATTTT.

This chain links TRBV6-5 with TRBJ2-5, with a possible D match to TRBD2 (6 bases). Trimming left V 6 bases short and J 6 bases short, with 14 bases between. CDR3 length equals 13 residues. Germline values: CDR1 MNHEY, CDR2 SVGAGI. DNA of the CDR3: TGTGCCAGCAGGGGGGGTCTAAGTCAGACCCAGTACTTC. It codes for CASRGGLSQTQYF.

This chain connects TRBV3-1 (or the pseudogene TRBV3-2) to TRBJ2-1; 8 bases fit TRBD2. The CDR3 is 15 residues long. With V trimmed by 4 bases and J by 5 bases, 7 bases remained unmatched. Germline CDR1 LGHDT, CDR2 YNNKEL (reference sequence). CDR3 in amino acids: CASSRGPGGDNEQFF. The CDR3 coding sequence is TGTGCCAGCAGCCGCGGGCCGGGGGGGGACAATGAGCAGTTCTTC.

The chain couples TRBV11-1 to TRBJ2-1, with 7 bases matching TRBD2. The CDR3 loop spans 14 amino acids. In germline, CDR1 is SGHAT, CDR2 FQDESV (reference sequence). The ends lost 4 bases at V and 9 bases at J; junction bases unmatched: 9. CDR3 nucleotide sequence: TGTGCCAGCAGCTGGCAGCGGGGTCTTGGTGAGCAGTTCTTC. This gives the protein CASSWQRGLGEQFF.